Listed below are T cell receptor beta chains from one sample, sequenced in a study of regulatory T cells in long-lasting Graves disease. TCRdb recomputed calls from the multiplex PCR reads with MiXCR, one row per CDR3 protein. The sample carries about 420,000 distinct CDR3 sequences, about 16% recorded once. The same data also went into a second study, on T cells in Graves' hyperthyroidism and ophthalmopathy.

Sequencing was performed on peripheral blood mononuclear cells (PBMCs), taken at new diagnosis, from a patient treated with antithyroid drugs. These receptors all come from a young woman with Graves disease. Each CDR3 is given with its conserved first and last residue. Each record gives: J gene, V gene, CDR3 length, clone size, D gene, CDR3 protein, CDR3 DNA. A D gene is named only where the DNA matches it firmly. Rows give clone size only sometimes, using once, few, many, or a class for an expanded clone.

J gene: TRBJ2-1; V gene: TRBV20-1; CDR3 length: 20; clone size: NA; D gene: TRBD2; CDR3 protein: CSARDYSTTSGSRSYNEQFF; CDR3 DNA: TGCAGTGCTAGAGATTATTCCACAACTAGCGGGAGCCGCTCCTACAATGAGCAGTTCTTC
J gene: TRBJ2-3; V gene: TRBV28; CDR3 length: 15; clone size: NA; D gene: TRBD2; CDR3 protein: CASSLVSGMADTQYF; CDR3 DNA: TGTGCCAGCAGTTTAGTTAGCGGGATGGCAGATACGCAGTATTTT
J gene: TRBJ2-5; V gene: TRBV6-2/TRBV6-3; CDR3 length: 17; clone size: many; D gene: NA; CDR3 protein: CASSFDAIQRDQETQYF; CDR3 DNA: TGTGCCAGCAGTTTTGACGCTATCCAGCGGGACCAAGAGACCCAGTACTTC
J gene: TRBJ1-1; V gene: TRBV29-1; CDR3 length: 11; clone size: few; D gene: NA; CDR3 protein: CSVGGDTEAFF; CDR3 DNA: TGCAGCGTGGGGGGAGACACTGAAGCTTTCTTT
J gene: TRBJ2-1; V gene: TRBV24-1; CDR3 length: 14; clone size: NA; D gene: TRBD1; CDR3 protein: CATSDLSGGYEQFF; CDR3 DNA: TGTGCCACCAGTGATTTGTCAGGGGGCTATGAGCAGTTCTTC
J gene: TRBJ2-1; V gene: TRBV6-1; CDR3 length: 16; clone size: NA; D gene: TRBD2; CDR3 protein: CASSPSGTRTPNEQFF; CDR3 DNA: TGTGCCAGCAGCCCCTCCGGGACTAGAACCCCCAATGAGCAGTTCTTC
J gene: TRBJ2-1; V gene: TRBV11-3; CDR3 length: 16; clone size: many; D gene: TRBD1; CDR3 protein: CASSQSDRGLGNEQFF; CDR3 DNA: TGTGCCAGCAGCCAATCAGACAGGGGGCTTGGGAATGAGCAGTTCTTC
J gene: TRBJ2-2; V gene: TRBV7-3; CDR3 length: 19; clone size: NA; D gene: TRBD2; CDR3 protein: CASSLSGTSGITNTGELFF; CDR3 DNA: TGTGCCAGCAGCTTAAGCGGGACTAGCGGGATAACGAACACCGGGGAGCTGTTTTTT
J gene: TRBJ2-7; V gene: TRBV12-5; CDR3 length: 15; clone size: NA; D gene: TRBD2; CDR3 protein: CASGLLAGGRYEQYF; CDR3 DNA: TGTGCTAGTGGTTTACTAGCGGGAGGGAGGTACGAGCAGTACTTC
J gene: TRBJ1-1; V gene: TRBV28; CDR3 length: 11; clone size: NA; D gene: NA; CDR3 protein: CASETGLEAFF; CDR3 DNA: TGTGCCAGCGAAACAGGGCTTGAAGCTTTCTTT
J gene: TRBJ1-2; V gene: TRBV11-2; CDR3 length: 14; clone size: few; D gene: NA; CDR3 protein: CATSDPGRGYGYTF; CDR3 DNA: TGTGCCACCAGTGATCCCGGCCGGGGCTATGGCTACACCTTC
J gene: TRBJ2-2; V gene: TRBV12-5; CDR3 length: 14; clone size: few; D gene: NA; CDR3 protein: CASGTARDTGELFF; CDR3 DNA: TGTGCTAGTGGTACCGCCCGGGATACCGGGGAGCTGTTTTTT
J gene: TRBJ2-5; V gene: TRBV7-3; CDR3 length: 13; clone size: many; D gene: NA; CDR3 protein: CASSRINQETQYF; CDR3 DNA: TGTGCCAGCAGCCGAATCAATCAAGAGACCCAGTACTTC
J gene: TRBJ2-1; V gene: TRBV11-3; CDR3 length: 14; clone size: NA; D gene: NA; CDR3 protein: CASSLAPREERQFF; CDR3 DNA: TGTGCCAGCAGCTTAGCTCCCAGGGAAGAACGGCAGTTCTTC
J gene: TRBJ2-3; V gene: TRBV15; CDR3 length: 14; clone size: NA; D gene: TRBD1; CDR3 protein: CATDDRASTDTQYF; CDR3 DNA: TGTGCCACCGACGACAGGGCAAGCACAGATACGCAGTATTTT
J gene: TRBJ2-5; V gene: TRBV5-5; CDR3 length: 9; clone size: NA; D gene: NA; CDR3 protein: CAPTETQYF; CDR3 DNA: TGTGCCCCGACGGAGACCCAGTACTTC
J gene: TRBJ2-4; V gene: TRBV29-1; CDR3 length: 15; clone size: many; D gene: TRBD2; CDR3 protein: CSVASGGGAGNIQYF; CDR3 DNA: TGCAGCGTCGCCTCGGGGGGGGGCGCAGGGAACATTCAGTACTTC
J gene: TRBJ2-1; V gene: TRBV5-1; CDR3 length: 16; clone size: many; D gene: NA; CDR3 protein: CASSLETTLSYNEQFF; CDR3 DNA: TGCGCCAGCAGCCTCGAAACGACCCTCTCCTACAATGAGCAGTTCTTC
J gene: TRBJ2-7; V gene: TRBV20-1; CDR3 length: 14; clone size: NA; D gene: TRBD1; CDR3 protein: CSGATGTGAYEQYF; CDR3 DNA: TGCAGTGGAGCAACCGGGACAGGGGCCTACGAGCAGTACTTC
J gene: TRBJ1-1; V gene: TRBV18; CDR3 length: 18; clone size: few; D gene: NA; CDR3 protein: CASSVLGPPEGLYTEAFF; CDR3 DNA: TGTGCCAGCTCAGTATTGGGGCCTCCGGAGGGACTTTACACTGAAGCTTTCTTT
J gene: TRBJ2-1; V gene: TRBV7-9; CDR3 length: 15; clone size: few; D gene: TRBD1; CDR3 protein: CASSSRQGSYNEQFF; CDR3 DNA: TGTGCCAGCAGCTCCCGACAGGGTTCGTACAATGAGCAGTTCTTC
J gene: TRBJ2-3; V gene: TRBV12-3/TRBV12-4; CDR3 length: 15; clone size: many; D gene: TRBD1; CDR3 protein: CASSLTGGIIDTQYF; CDR3 DNA: TGTGCCAGCAGCCTAACAGGGGGCATTATAGATACGCAGTATTTT
J gene: TRBJ2-7; V gene: TRBV27; CDR3 length: 14; clone size: many; D gene: NA; CDR3 protein: CASSFTPTGSEQYF; CDR3 DNA: TGTGCCAGCAGTTTCACCCCAACAGGCTCCGAGCAGTACTTC
J gene: TRBJ2-7; V gene: TRBV28; CDR3 length: 13; clone size: many; D gene: TRBD2; CDR3 protein: CASSQRESYEQYF; CDR3 DNA: TGTGCCAGCAGTCAGCGGGAGTCCTACGAGCAGTACTTC
J gene: TRBJ2-1; V gene: TRBV6-1; CDR3 length: 13; clone size: NA; D gene: TRBD1; CDR3 protein: CASRPDRVDEQFF; CDR3 DNA: TGTGCCAGCAGACCGGACAGGGTTGATGAGCAGTTCTTC
J gene: TRBJ1-4; V gene: TRBV3-1; CDR3 length: 14; clone size: few; D gene: TRBD1; CDR3 protein: CASRSGTASEKLFF; CDR3 DNA: TGTGCCAGCAGGTCCGGGACAGCCAGTGAAAAACTGTTTTTT
J gene: TRBJ1-5; V gene: TRBV12-3/TRBV12-4; CDR3 length: 14; clone size: many; D gene: NA; CDR3 protein: CASSPTETDQPQHF; CDR3 DNA: TGTGCCAGCAGCCCGACAGAAACGGATCAGCCCCAGCATTTT
J gene: TRBJ2-2; V gene: TRBV7-2; CDR3 length: 17; clone size: few; D gene: TRBD2; CDR3 protein: CASSLRALGGYTGELFF; CDR3 DNA: TGTGCCAGCAGCTTACGGGCCCTGGGGGGGTACACCGGGGAGCTGTTTTTT
J gene: TRBJ2-2; V gene: TRBV28; CDR3 length: 16; clone size: many; D gene: NA; CDR3 protein: CASSGRDTSNTGELFF; CDR3 DNA: TGTGCCAGCTCCGGACGGGACACCTCAAACACCGGGGAGCTGTTTTTT
J gene: TRBJ1-2; V gene: TRBV6-2/TRBV6-3; CDR3 length: 18; clone size: many; D gene: TRBD1; CDR3 protein: CASSEALSSGQGAYGYTF; CDR3 DNA: TGTGCCAGCAGTGAAGCCTTGAGTTCGGGACAGGGGGCATATGGCTACACCTTC
J gene: TRBJ2-3; V gene: TRBV6-1; CDR3 length: 15; clone size: NA; D gene: NA; CDR3 protein: CASGGSPLGVGTQYF; CDR3 DNA: TGTGCCAGCGGTGGGTCACCCCTTGGGGTTGGGACGCAGTATTTT
J gene: TRBJ2-3; V gene: TRBV5-1; CDR3 length: 12; clone size: NA; D gene: NA; CDR3 protein: CASSWDTDTQYF; CDR3 DNA: TGCGCCAGCAGCTGGGACACAGATACGCAGTATTTT
J gene: TRBJ1-2; V gene: TRBV18; CDR3 length: 15; clone size: many; D gene: NA; CDR3 protein: CASSPGTKTNYGYTF; CDR3 DNA: TGTGCCAGCTCACCCGGGACAAAGACTAACTATGGCTACACCTTC
J gene: TRBJ1-3; V gene: TRBV28; CDR3 length: 16; clone size: NA; D gene: TRBD1; CDR3 protein: CASSLPPAGGGNTIYF; CDR3 DNA: TGTGCCAGCAGTTTACCCCCGGCAGGGGGTGGAAACACCATATATTTT
J gene: TRBJ2-7; V gene: TRBV20-1; CDR3 length: 13; clone size: many; D gene: NA; CDR3 protein: CSARAAVSYEQYF; CDR3 DNA: TGCAGTGCTAGGGCAGCGGTATCCTACGAGCAGTACTTC
J gene: TRBJ2-7; V gene: TRBV7-2; CDR3 length: 18; clone size: many; D gene: TRBD2; CDR3 protein: CASSRSITSGLSSYEQYF; CDR3 DNA: TGTGCCAGCAGCAGGAGTATCACTAGCGGCCTTAGCTCCTACGAGCAGTACTTC
J gene: TRBJ1-2; V gene: TRBV4-3; CDR3 length: 15; clone size: few; D gene: NA; CDR3 protein: CASSPRREGNYGYTF; CDR3 DNA: TGCGCCAGCAGCCCCCGTCGGGAGGGTAACTATGGCTACACCTTC
J gene: TRBJ1-1; V gene: TRBV6-5; CDR3 length: 14; clone size: many; D gene: NA; CDR3 protein: CASSYRGLSTEAFF; CDR3 DNA: TGTGCCAGCAGTTACCGAGGGCTGAGTACTGAAGCTTTCTTT
J gene: TRBJ1-1; V gene: TRBV29-1; CDR3 length: 14; clone size: few; D gene: NA; CDR3 protein: CTEGRGEGVTEAFF; CDR3 DNA: TGCACCGAGGGGCGGGGGGAAGGTGTCACTGAAGCTTTCTTT
J gene: TRBJ2-5; V gene: TRBV27; CDR3 length: 15; clone size: NA; D gene: TRBD2; CDR3 protein: CASSQSLAPKETQYF; CDR3 DNA: TGTGCCAGCAGTCAATCACTAGCGCCTAAAGAGACCCAGTACTTC
J gene: TRBJ1-3; V gene: TRBV7-8; CDR3 length: 16; clone size: NA; D gene: NA; CDR3 protein: CASSLVFSGNGNTIYF; CDR3 DNA: TGTGCCAGCAGCTTAGTGTTTTCGGGCAATGGAAACACCATATATTTT
J gene: TRBJ2-1; V gene: TRBV4-1; CDR3 length: 14; clone size: few; D gene: NA; CDR3 protein: CASSQGEAVYEQFF; CDR3 DNA: TGCGCCAGCAGCCAAGGGGAGGCGGTCTATGAGCAGTTCTTC
J gene: TRBJ2-3; V gene: TRBV30; CDR3 length: 14; clone size: many; D gene: TRBD1; CDR3 protein: CAYLTGFAGDTQYF; CDR3 DNA: TGTGCCTACTTGACAGGGTTCGCCGGAGATACGCAGTATTTT
J gene: TRBJ2-1; V gene: TRBV5-1; CDR3 length: 16; clone size: many; D gene: TRBD2; CDR3 protein: CASTRMREGQDNEQFF; CDR3 DNA: TGCGCCAGCACCCGGATGCGGGAGGGCCAGGACAATGAGCAGTTCTTC
J gene: TRBJ2-5; V gene: TRBV19; CDR3 length: 16; clone size: NA; D gene: TRBD1; CDR3 protein: CASSMGRDRRQETQYF; CDR3 DNA: TGTGCCAGTAGTATGGGCCGGGACAGGAGACAAGAGACCCAGTACTTC
J gene: TRBJ2-7; V gene: TRBV28; CDR3 length: 15; clone size: many; D gene: TRBD1; CDR3 protein: CASRLGQGFSYEQYF; CDR3 DNA: TGTGCCAGCAGGCTGGGACAGGGGTTCTCCTACGAGCAGTACTTC
J gene: TRBJ2-7; V gene: TRBV7-2; CDR3 length: 11; clone size: many; D gene: NA; CDR3 protein: CASMTSYEQYF; CDR3 DNA: TGTGCCAGCATGACCAGTTACGAGCAGTACTTC